The source of this TCR beta chain is a study of shared clonotypes between healthy human individuals. From germline, CDR1 is KGHSH and CDR2 LQKENI. This CDR3 spans 12 amino acids. V was cut by 4 bases and J by 0 bases, with 2 bases left in between. Remarks on this clone: One base away lies a much larger clone, so this may be a sequencing read error. This sample includes further DNA sequences coding for the same CDR3.

In the authors' workflow: Sequence data from immunoSEQ were junction-only and lacked quality scores; consequently, filtering differed. Clones were sequenced by immunoSEQ multiplex PCR, and TCRdb holds only the in-frame ones, with some missing. Clone size and V and J calls were adopted from that table, with D and trimming inferred from the DNA. In the table there are about 230,000 clones, 50% to 75% of which are singletons. Sequenced input: memory CD4+ T cells sorted from blood. Subset meaning: CD45RA-negative fraction. The TCR was taken from a man aged 30 to 45 in good health. The chain uses TRBV18 and TRBJ2-3, with D unresolved. The CDR3 DNA reads as TGTGCCAGCTCACTTAGCACAGATACGCAGTATTTT. Translation: CASSLSTDTQYF.